The T cell receptor (beta chain) under discussion was sequenced for a study of blood T cell repertoires in COVID-19. Study summary: Acute and convalescent COVID-19 specimens originated in the United States, Italy and Spain. In each case, the material was cDNA or gDNA derived from T cells, B-cell-depleted T cells, or PBMCs.

Assay used: immunoSEQ multiplex PCR; TCRdb lists only in-frame clones, some missing. The table lists fewer than 300,000 clones, around 89% of them singletons. Participants spanned ages about 18 to 90 years and resided in 20 to 30 US areas. Cohort placement rested on clinical history that participants reported themselves. With V trimmed by 0 bases and J by 4 bases, 10 bases remained unmatched. Germline CDR1 is SGHKS and CDR2 is YYEKEE (reference sequence). CDR3 size: 17 residues. This TCR was recovered from a woman aged 35 to 49 with acute COVID-19. Sequenced input: PBMCs or T cells enriched from blood (not recorded which). The V call is TRBV5-5, the J call TRBJ2-3; TRBD2 agrees at 8 bases. CDR3: CASSLVFAGGPADTQYF. The CDR3 DNA reads TGTGCCAGCAGCTTGGTCTTTGCGGGAGGCCCGGCAGATACGCAGTATTTT.